This T cell receptor beta chain was identified during a study of blood T cell repertoires in COVID-19. Looking at the study overall: Acute-phase and convalescent COVID-19 samples originated in the United States, Italy and Spain. In each case, the material was cDNA or gDNA derived from T cells, B-cell-depleted T cells, or PBMCs.

Repertoires were generated with immunoSEQ multiplex PCR, while TCRdb's copy carries only in-frame clones and drops some. The repertoire holds just over 150,000 clones, with 70% to 85% as singletons. Germline-derived CDR1 and CDR2 are SGDLS and YYNGEE. The trim removed 0 bases at V and 5 bases at J, leaving 5 bases unmatched. This CDR3 has 15 residues. The V call is TRBV9, the J call TRBJ2-1; 7 nucleotides align to TRBD2. The material sequenced was peripheral blood. The sequence was obtained from a woman of 80 years or more with acute or convalescent COVID-19. The CDR3 DNA sequence: TGTGCCAGCAGCGTAGCGCCTAGCGGTCACAATGAGCAGTTCTTC. Protein: CASSVAPSGHNEQFF.